This is a list of T cell receptor beta chains from one sample in a study of T cells in Graves' hyperthyroidism and ophthalmopathy. TCRdb reanalysed the multiplex PCR reads using MiXCR and keeps one entry per CDR3 protein. The table has nearly 600,000 distinct CDR3 sequences, around 13% seen once. Source material: blood. These receptor sequences come from a woman aged 30 to 39 with Graves' hyperthyroidism that later progressed to Graves' ophthalmopathy. The CDR3 runs from the conserved cysteine through the conserved F or W. Fields, in order: clone size, J gene, D gene, V gene, CDR3 DNA, CDR3 protein. D genes are given only for firm matches. Rows give clone size only sometimes, using once, few, many, or a class for an expanded clone.

>few|TRBJ2-5|.|TRBV29-1
TGCAGCGTTATAAGCGGGCGGCAAGAGACCCAGTACTTC
CSVISGRQETQYF
>many|TRBJ1-2|TRBD1|TRBV3-1
TGTGCCAGCAGCAGAAACAGGGGTGAGGTTGGGGGCTACACCTTC
CASSRNRGEVGGYTF
>many|TRBJ2-5|.|TRBV5-4
TGTGCCAGCAGCTTGGGGACAGAAGAAGAGACCCAGTACTTC
CASSLGTEEETQYF
>.|TRBJ1-5|TRBD1|TRBV12-5
TGTGCTAGTGGTTTGATACTGCACAGGGGGCTTCAGCCCCAGCATTTT
CASGLILHRGLQPQHF
>many|TRBJ1-1|.|TRBV12-3/TRBV12-4
TGTGCCAGCAGTTTGGGGCAGGGGTTGGGCACTGAAGCTTTCTTT
CASSLGQGLGTEAFF
>many|TRBJ1-5|.|TRBV7-8
TGTGCCAGCAGCTTAGTGGATCAGCCCCAGCATTTT
CASSLVDQPQHF
>few|TRBJ1-2|.|TRBV29-1
TGCAGCGCCCTCTTGGGGGCCCATGGCTACACCTTC
CSALLGAHGYTF
>few|TRBJ2-7|TRBD2|TRBV6-1
TGTGCCAGCAGTGAAGGTTCTAGCGGGATGTACGAGCAGTACTTC
CASSEGSSGMYEQYF
>.|TRBJ2-7|.|TRBV12-5
TGTGCTAGTGGGTGGGGAGGGGGCGGCGAGCAGTACTTC
CASGWGGGGEQYF
>many|TRBJ2-5|TRBD2|TRBV3-1
TGTGCCAGCAGTGGGACTAGAGGGGAGACCCAGTACTTC
CASSGTRGETQYF
>many|TRBJ2-5|.|TRBV28
TGTGCCAGCAGCCAACCTAGTAGACAGTTACAAGAGACCCAGTACTTC
CASSQPSRQLQETQYF
>.|TRBJ2-2|.|TRBV6-2/TRBV6-3
TGTGCCAGCAGTCACGAGGCGCTCTGGCCCGGGGAGCTGTTTTTT
CASSHEALWPGELFF
>.|TRBJ1-3|TRBD1|TRBV20-1
TGCAGTGCTGGGGGACAGGAACCAGGAAACACCATATATTTT
CSAGGQEPGNTIYF
>many|TRBJ1-2|.|TRBV28
TGTGCCAGCTCTTGGGGGCGTCCTAACTATGGCTACACCTTC
CASSWGRPNYGYTF
>many|TRBJ2-4|.|TRBV18
TGTGCCAGCTCACCAGAAGGGGTCAAAAACATTCAGTACTTC
CASSPEGVKNIQYF
>.|TRBJ1-2|TRBD1|TRBV7-2
TGTGCCAGCACCCCGGAAGGGGGCCCGACCTATGGCTACACCTTC
CASTPEGGPTYGYTF
>few|TRBJ1-2|.|TRBV7-8
TGTGCCAGCAGCTCTGCCGGTGCCGCCTACACCTTC
CASSSAGAAYTF
>many|TRBJ1-2|.|TRBV19
TGTGCCAGTAGTACTCCAGGCCCCGCTGGCTACACCTTC
CASSTPGPAGYTF
>many|TRBJ2-5|.|TRBV27
TGTGCCAGCAACTCTAGGGGGTCGCAGACCCAGTACTTC
CASNSRGSQTQYF
>many|TRBJ1-1|.|TRBV30
TGTGCCTGGAACCCTCCCCCACAGGGAGACACTGAAGCTTTCTTT
CAWNPPPQGDTEAFF
>many|TRBJ1-2|.|TRBV20-1
TGCAGTGTACACTTTAACTATGGCTACACCTTC
CSVHFNYGYTF
>many|TRBJ2-1|.|TRBV30
TGTTTAGGGGGGGGACAGTACAATGAGCAGTTCTTC
CLGGGQYNEQFF
>many|TRBJ1-2|.|TRBV27
TGTGCCAGCAGTTTAGTTCGGGGGTCTAACTATGGCTACACCTTC
CASSLVRGSNYGYTF
>few|TRBJ2-3|.|TRBV5-6
TGTGCCAGCAGCGAGGAAGGGCGGGGTCCTAGCACAGATACGCAGTATTTT
CASSEEGRGPSTDTQYF
>many|TRBJ1-5|TRBD1|TRBV2
TGTGCCAGCAGTCGGGGAATGGGGGACAGCCTTAGCAATCAGCCCCAGCATTTT
CASSRGMGDSLSNQPQHF
>many|TRBJ2-7|.|TRBV2
TGTGCCAGCCTGGTCCGAACCTACGAGCAGTACTTC
CASLVRTYEQYF
>few|TRBJ2-2|.|TRBV19
TGTGCCAGTAGTATCGGATTAGGGTTGACCGGGGAGCTGTTTTTT
CASSIGLGLTGELFF